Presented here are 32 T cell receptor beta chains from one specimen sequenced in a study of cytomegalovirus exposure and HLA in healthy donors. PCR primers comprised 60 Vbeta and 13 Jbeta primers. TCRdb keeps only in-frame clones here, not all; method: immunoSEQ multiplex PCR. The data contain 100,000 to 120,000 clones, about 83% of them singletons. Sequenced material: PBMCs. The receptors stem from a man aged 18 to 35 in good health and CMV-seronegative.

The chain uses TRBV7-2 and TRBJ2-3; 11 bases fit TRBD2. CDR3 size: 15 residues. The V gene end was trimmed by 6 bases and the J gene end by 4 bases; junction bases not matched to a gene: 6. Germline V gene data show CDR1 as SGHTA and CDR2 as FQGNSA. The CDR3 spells CASSQLAGEADTQYF. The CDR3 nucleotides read TGTGCCAGCAGTCAACTAGCGGGAGAGGCAGATACGCAGTATTTT.

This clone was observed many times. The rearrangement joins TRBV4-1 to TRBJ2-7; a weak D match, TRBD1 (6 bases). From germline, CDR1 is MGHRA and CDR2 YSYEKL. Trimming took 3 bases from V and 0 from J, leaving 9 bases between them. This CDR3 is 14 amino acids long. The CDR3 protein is CASSHWDTSYEQYF. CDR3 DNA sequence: TGCGCCAGCAGCCATTGGGACACCTCCTACGAGCAGTACTTC.

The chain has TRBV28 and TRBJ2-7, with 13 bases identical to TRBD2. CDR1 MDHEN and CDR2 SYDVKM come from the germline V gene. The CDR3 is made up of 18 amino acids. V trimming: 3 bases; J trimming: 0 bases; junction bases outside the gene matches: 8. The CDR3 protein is CASSFTSGRALSSYEQYF. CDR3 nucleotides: TGTGCCAGCAGTTTCACTAGCGGGAGGGCCCTTAGCTCCTACGAGCAGTACTTC. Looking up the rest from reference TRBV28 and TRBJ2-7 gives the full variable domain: DVKVTQSSRYLVKRTGEKVFLECVQDMDHENMFWYRQDPGLGLRLIYFSYDVKMKEKGDIPEGYSVSREKKERFSLILESASTNQTSMYLCASSFTSGRALSSYEQYFGPGTRLTVT.

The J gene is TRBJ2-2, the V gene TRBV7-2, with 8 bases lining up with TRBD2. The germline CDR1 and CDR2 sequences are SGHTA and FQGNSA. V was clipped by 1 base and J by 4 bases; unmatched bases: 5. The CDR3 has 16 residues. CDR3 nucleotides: TGTGCCAGCAGCTTAGTAGGGCTAGCGGGCACCGGGGAGCTGTTTTTT. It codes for CASSLVGLAGTGELFF.

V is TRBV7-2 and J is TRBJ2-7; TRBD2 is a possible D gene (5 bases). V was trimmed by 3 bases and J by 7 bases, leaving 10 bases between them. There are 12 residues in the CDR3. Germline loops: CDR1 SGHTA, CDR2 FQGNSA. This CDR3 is CASSFAPGEQYF. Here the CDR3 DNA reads TGTGCCAGCAGCTTCGCCCCGGGGGAGCAGTACTTC.

The CDR3 spells CASSQDGGASVETQYF. DNA for the CDR3: TGCGCCAGCAGCCAAGATGGAGGGGCTAGCGTAGAGACCCAGTACTTC. This sequence joins TRBV4-1 and TRBJ2-5; tentatively, D is TRBD2 (6 bases). The CDR3 sequence is 16 residues long. Germline V gene data show CDR1 as MGHRA and CDR2 as YSYEKL. Trimming shortened V by 0 bases and J by 4 bases, and 15 bases separated the two germline ends.

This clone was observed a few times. CDR3 DNA: TGTGCCAGCAGCGAAAACAGGGGTCTTGAGCAGTACTTC. Translating it yields CASSENRGLEQYF. This chain links TRBV7-6 with TRBJ2-7; 7 positions match TRBD1. V lost 5 bases and J lost 7; bases outside the gene matches: 8. This CDR3 is built from 13 residues. Germline V gene sequence: CDR1 SGHVS, CDR2 FNYEAQ.

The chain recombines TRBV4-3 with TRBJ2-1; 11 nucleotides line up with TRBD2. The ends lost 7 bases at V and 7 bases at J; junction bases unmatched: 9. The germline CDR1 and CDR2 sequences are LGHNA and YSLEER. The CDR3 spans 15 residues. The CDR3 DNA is TGCGCCAGCAACCTACTAGCGGGAGTGGGTAATGAGCAGTTCTTC. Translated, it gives CASNLLAGVGNEQFF.

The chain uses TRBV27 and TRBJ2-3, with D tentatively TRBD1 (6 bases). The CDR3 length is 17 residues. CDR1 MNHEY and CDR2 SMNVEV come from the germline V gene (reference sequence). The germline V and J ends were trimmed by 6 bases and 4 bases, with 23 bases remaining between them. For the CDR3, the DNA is TGTGCCAGCAGCCGGGGTTGGCTGGGGGCGCGTTCAGATACGCAGTATTTT. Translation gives CASSRGWLGARSDTQYF.

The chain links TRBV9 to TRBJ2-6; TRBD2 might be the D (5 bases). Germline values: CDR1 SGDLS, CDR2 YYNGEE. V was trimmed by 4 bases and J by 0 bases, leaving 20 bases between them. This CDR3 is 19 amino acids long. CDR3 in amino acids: CASSPPIGEPFSGANVLTF. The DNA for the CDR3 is TGTGCCAGCAGCCCACCTATCGGGGAACCTTTCTCTGGGGCCAACGTCCTGACTTTC.

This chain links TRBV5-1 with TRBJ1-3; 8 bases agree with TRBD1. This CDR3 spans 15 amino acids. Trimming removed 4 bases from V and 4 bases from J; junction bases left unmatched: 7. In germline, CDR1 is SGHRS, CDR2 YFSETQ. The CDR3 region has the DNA TGCGCCAGCAGCACCGGACAGGGCAAGGGAAACACCATATATTTT. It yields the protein CASSTGQGKGNTIYF. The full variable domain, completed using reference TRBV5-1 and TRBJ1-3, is KAGVTQTPRYLIKTRGQQVTLSCSPISGHRSVSWYQQTPGQGLQFLFEYFSETQRNKGNFPGRFSGRQFSNSRSEMNVSTLELGDSALYLCASSTGQGKGNTIYFGEGSWLTVV.

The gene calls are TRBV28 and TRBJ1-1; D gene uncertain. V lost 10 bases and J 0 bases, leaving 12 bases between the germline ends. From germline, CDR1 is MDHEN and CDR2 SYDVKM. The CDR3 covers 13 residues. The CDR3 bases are TGTGCCACCTTCACAGAACTGAACACTGAAGCTTTCTTT. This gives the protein CATFTELNTEAFF.

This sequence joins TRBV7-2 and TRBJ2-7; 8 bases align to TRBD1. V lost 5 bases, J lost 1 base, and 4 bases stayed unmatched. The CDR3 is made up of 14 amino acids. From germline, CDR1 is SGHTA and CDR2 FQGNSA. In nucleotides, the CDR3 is TGTGCCAGCAGCCGCCGGGACAGGTCCTACGAGCAGTACTTC. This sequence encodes CASSRRDRSYEQYF.

The CDR3 DNA reads as TGTGCCAGCAGCCCAGGGTCAGGGGGAGCAGATACGCAGTATTTT. Translating gives CASSPGSGGADTQYF. V is TRBV6-4 and J is TRBJ2-3; 7 bases agree with TRBD1. CDR3 length equals 15 residues. Germline CDR1 and CDR2: MRHNA and SNTAGT. The V gene end was trimmed by 6 bases and the J gene end by 4 bases; junction bases not matched to a gene: 10.

CDR3 DNA sequence: TGTGCCAGCAGTTTAACTAGCGGCTACAATGAGCAGTTCTTC. This translates into CASSLTSGYNEQFF. The V and J genes are TRBV27 and TRBJ2-1; 8 bases are a match to TRBD2. This CDR3 is 14 amino acids long. In germline, CDR1 is MNHEY, CDR2 SMNVEV (reference sequence). The ends lost 2 bases at V and 3 bases at J; junction bases unmatched: 0.

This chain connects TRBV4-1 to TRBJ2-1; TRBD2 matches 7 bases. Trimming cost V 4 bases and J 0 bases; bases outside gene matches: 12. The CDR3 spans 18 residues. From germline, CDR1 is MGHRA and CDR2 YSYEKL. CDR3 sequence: CASSRRGWRESSYNEQFF. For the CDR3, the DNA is TGCGCCAGCAGCCGCCGAGGATGGCGGGAGAGCTCCTACAATGAGCAGTTCTTC.

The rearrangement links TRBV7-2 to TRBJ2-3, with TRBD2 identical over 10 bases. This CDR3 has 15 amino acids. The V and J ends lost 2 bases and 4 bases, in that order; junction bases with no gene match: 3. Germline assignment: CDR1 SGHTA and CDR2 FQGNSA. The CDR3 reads CASSLRLAGADTQYF. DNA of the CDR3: TGTGCCAGCAGCTTAAGGCTAGCGGGAGCAGATACGCAGTATTTT.

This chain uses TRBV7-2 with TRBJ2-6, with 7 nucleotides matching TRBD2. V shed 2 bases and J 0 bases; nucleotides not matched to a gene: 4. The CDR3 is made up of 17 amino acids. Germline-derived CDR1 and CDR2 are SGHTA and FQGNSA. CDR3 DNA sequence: TGTGCCAGCAGCTTATGGGGGGGTACCTCTGGGGCCAACGTCCTGACTTTC. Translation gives CASSLWGGTSGANVLTF.

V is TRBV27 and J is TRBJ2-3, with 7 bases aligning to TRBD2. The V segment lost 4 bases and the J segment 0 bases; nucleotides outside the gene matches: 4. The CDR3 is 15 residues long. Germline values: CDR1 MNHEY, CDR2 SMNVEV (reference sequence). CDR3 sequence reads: CASSSSGRSTDTQYF. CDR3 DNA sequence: TGTGCCAGCAGTTCTAGCGGTCGAAGCACAGATACGCAGTATTTT.

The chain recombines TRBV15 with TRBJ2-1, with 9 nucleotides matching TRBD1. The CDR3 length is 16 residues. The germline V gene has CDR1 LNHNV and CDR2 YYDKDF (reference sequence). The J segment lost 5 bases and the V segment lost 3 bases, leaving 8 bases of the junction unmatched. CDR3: CATSRRPGQGNNEQFF. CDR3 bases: TGTGCCACCAGCAGGCGTCCGGGACAGGGTAACAATGAGCAGTTCTTC.

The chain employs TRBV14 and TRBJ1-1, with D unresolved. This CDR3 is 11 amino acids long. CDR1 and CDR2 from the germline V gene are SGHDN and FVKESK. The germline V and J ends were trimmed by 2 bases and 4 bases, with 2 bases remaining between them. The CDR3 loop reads CASSQLTEAFF. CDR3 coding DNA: TGTGCCAGCAGCCAACTCACTGAAGCTTTCTTT.

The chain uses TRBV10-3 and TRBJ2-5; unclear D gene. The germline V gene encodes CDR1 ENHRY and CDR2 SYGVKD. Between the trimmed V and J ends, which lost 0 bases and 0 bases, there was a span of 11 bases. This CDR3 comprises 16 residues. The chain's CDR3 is CAISESEYGYQETQYF. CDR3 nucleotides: TGTGCCATCAGTGAGTCGGAGTACGGGTACCAAGAGACCCAGTACTTC.

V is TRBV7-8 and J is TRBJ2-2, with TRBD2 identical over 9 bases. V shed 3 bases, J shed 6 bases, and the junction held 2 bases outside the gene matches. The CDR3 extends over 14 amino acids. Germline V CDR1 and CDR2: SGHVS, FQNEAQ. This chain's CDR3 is CASSFSGSPGELFF. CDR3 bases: TGTGCCAGCAGCTTTAGCGGGAGTCCCGGGGAGCTGTTTTTT. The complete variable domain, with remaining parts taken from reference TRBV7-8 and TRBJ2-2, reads GAGVSQSPRYKVAKRGQDVALRCDPISGHVSLFWYQQALGQGPEFLTYFQNEAQLDKSGLPSDRFFAERPEGSVSTLKIQRTQQEDSAVYLCASSFSGSPGELFFGEGSRLTVL.

The CDR3 region has the DNA TGTGCCAGCAGTTGGTCAGGGAGCGGGAGCCGGTACGAGCAGTACTTC. This gives the protein CASSWSGSGSRYEQYF. This sequence joins TRBV27 and TRBJ2-7; TRBD2 matches 8 bases. V gave up 4 bases and J gave up 4 bases; unmatched junction bases: 12. Germline CDR1 reads MNHEY; CDR2 reads SMNVEV (reference sequence). This CDR3 has 16 amino acids.

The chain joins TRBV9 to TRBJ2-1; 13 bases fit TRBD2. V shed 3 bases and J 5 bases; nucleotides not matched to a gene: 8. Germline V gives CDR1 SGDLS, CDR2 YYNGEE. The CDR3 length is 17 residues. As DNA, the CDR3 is TGTGCCAGCAGCGAGACTAGCGGGAGGCGAACGGACAATGAGCAGTTCTTC. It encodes CASSETSGRRTDNEQFF.

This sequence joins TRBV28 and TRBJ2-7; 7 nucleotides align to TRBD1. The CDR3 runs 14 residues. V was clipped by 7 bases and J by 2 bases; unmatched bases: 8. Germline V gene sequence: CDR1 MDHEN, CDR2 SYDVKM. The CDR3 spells CASTSDRRTYEQYF. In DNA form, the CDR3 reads TGTGCCAGCACTTCGGACAGGAGGACCTACGAGCAGTACTTC.

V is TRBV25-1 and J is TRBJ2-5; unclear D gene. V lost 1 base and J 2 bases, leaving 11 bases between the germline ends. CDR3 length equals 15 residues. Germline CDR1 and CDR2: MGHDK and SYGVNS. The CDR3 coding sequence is TGTGCCAGCAGTGAATCAACAGTGTCGCAAGAGACCCAGTACTTC. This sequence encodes CASSESTVSQETQYF.

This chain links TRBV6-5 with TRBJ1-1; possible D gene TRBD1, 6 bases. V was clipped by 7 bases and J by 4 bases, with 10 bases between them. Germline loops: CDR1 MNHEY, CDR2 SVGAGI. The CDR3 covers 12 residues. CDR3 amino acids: CASTEGGTEAFF. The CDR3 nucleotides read TGTGCCAGCACCGAAGGGGGCACTGAAGCTTTCTTT.

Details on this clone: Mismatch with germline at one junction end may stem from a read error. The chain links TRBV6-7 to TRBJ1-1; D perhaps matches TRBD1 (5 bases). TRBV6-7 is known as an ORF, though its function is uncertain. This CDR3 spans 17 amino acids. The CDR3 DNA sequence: TGTGCCAGCAGTTACTCTTACAGGTGGCTCAGGAAGACTGAAGTTTTCTTT. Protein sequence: CASSYSYRWLRKTEVFF.

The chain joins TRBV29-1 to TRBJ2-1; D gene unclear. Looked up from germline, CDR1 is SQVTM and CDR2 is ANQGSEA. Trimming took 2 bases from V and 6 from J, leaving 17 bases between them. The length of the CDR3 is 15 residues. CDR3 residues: CSVERLGRPTNEQFF. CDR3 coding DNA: TGCAGCGTTGAACGCTTGGGCAGGCCTACCAATGAGCAGTTCTTC.

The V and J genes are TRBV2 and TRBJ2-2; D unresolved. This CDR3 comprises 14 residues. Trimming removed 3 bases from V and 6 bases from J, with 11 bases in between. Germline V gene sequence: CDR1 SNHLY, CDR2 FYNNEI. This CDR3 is CASSDVLTAGELFF. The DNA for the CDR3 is TGTGCCAGCAGTGATGTCCTAACCGCCGGGGAGCTGTTTTTT.

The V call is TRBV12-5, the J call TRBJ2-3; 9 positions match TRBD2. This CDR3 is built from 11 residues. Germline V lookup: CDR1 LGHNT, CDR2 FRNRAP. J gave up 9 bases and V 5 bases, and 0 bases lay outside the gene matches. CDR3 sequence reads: CASGGLATQYF. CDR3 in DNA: TGTGCTAGTGGTGGACTAGCGACGCAGTATTTT.